The next 15 T cell receptor beta chains were all read from a single sample in a study of response to subunit inactivated influenza vaccine. In TCRdb, the RT-PCR reads were re-called with MiXCR into one record per CDR3 protein. This table has about 540,000 distinct CDR3 sequences, roughly 25% appearing once. The same specimen was also included in a second study, on T cells expressing NK-cell markers. From that paper: TCR beta cDNA was generated via 5'RACE template switching incorporating UMIs.

The source material was CD4+ T cells sorted from PBMCs, sampled 12 days after vaccination. The receptors were gathered from a man aged 45 to 65 who received an inactivated influenza vaccine.

This clonotype appeared a few times. The chain recombines TRBV7-9 with TRBJ2-7, with TRBD2 identical over 11 bases. J gave up 8 bases and V 7 bases, and 10 bases lay outside the gene matches. This CDR3 contains 14 residues. CDR1 is SEHNR, CDR2 FQNEAQ, per germline (reference sequence). CDR3 loop: CASNLGLAGFKQYF. Here the CDR3 DNA reads TGTGCCAGCAATCTCGGACTAGCGGGTTTTAAGCAGTACTTC.

This chain's CDR3 is CASSPWTAVSNTEAFF. CDR3 in DNA: TGTGCCAGCAGCCCCTGGACAGCCGTCTCGAACACTGAAGCTTTCTTT. The rearrangement joins TRBV14 to TRBJ1-1; possibly TRBD1 for D (6 bases). The CDR3 loop spans 16 amino acids. The V gene's germline CDR1 is SGHDN and CDR2 FVKESK. V lost 4 bases and J lost 1, with 16 bases in between.

This clonotype came up a few times. This chain connects TRBV5-1 to TRBJ2-7; 10 bases map to TRBD2. Looked up from germline, CDR1 is SGHRS and CDR2 is YFSETQ. This CDR3 is 14 amino acids long. V dropped 1 base and J dropped 5; count of bases not matched to a gene: 3. CDR3 nucleotides: TGCGCCAGCAGCTTGCTAGCGGGGGTTCACGAGCAGTACTTC. Its translation is CASSLLAGVHEQYF.

The gene calls are TRBV7-2 and TRBJ2-7, with unresolved D. The CDR3 length is 15 residues. V dropped 5 bases and J dropped 5 bases, with 19 bases sitting between them. Germline lookup yields CDR1 SGHTA and CDR2 FQGNSA. The CDR3 spells CASSPTVLTGNEQYF. The CDR3 nucleotides read TGTGCCAGCAGCCCCACCGTCCTCACTGGGAACGAGCAGTACTTC.

This clonotype was seen more than once but under ten times. The V gene is TRBV15, the J gene TRBJ2-3, with D uncertain. The germline V gene encodes CDR1 LNHNV and CDR2 YYDKDF (reference sequence). This CDR3 has 16 residues. The ends were cut back, 0 bases at V and 0 bases at J, with 10 bases in the middle. The CDR3 loop reads CATSRDRLTSTDTQYF. The DNA for the CDR3 is TGTGCCACCAGCAGAGATCGCCTAACTAGCACAGATACGCAGTATTTT.

For this clonotype: Possible read error: a much larger clone is one base away. The genes are TRBV6-2 or TRBV6-3 and TRBJ2-2, with D perhaps TRBD2 (5 bases). Per the germline V gene, CDR1 is MNHEY and CDR2 is SVGEGT. CDR3 length: 13 amino acids. DNA for the CDR3: TGTGCCAGCAGTCCACTAGGCACCGGGGAGCGGTTTTTT. Its translation: CASSPLGTGERFF.

This chain joins TRBV7-2 and TRBJ2-3; 7 bases align to TRBD2. Germline assignment: CDR1 SGHTA and CDR2 FQGNSA. The V segment lost 6 bases and the J segment 7 bases; nucleotides outside the gene matches: 10. This CDR3 comprises 14 residues. In DNA form, the CDR3 reads TGTGCCAGCAGGAGGACCGGGGGGATACATACGCAGTATTTT. Protein product: CASRRTGGIHTQYF.

This clonotype was picked up a small number of times. This sequence joins TRBV4-2 and TRBJ1-5; the D is unclear. CDR1 LGHNA and CDR2 YNFKEQ come from the germline V gene. V was cut by 1 base and J by 3 bases, with 10 bases left in between. The CDR3 runs to 15 residues. The CDR3 nucleotides read TGTGCCAGCAGCCAAGTTTCAGTCACCAATCAGCCCCAGCATTTT. Translated: CASSQVSVTNQPQHF.

Only a few counts were recorded for this clonotype. This sequence joins TRBV20-1 and TRBJ2-5; D is uncertain. The CDR3 runs to 10 residues. The V and J ends lost 5 bases and 5 bases respectively, with 6 bases between them. CDR1 and CDR2 (germline): DFQATT, SNEGSKA (reference sequence). The CDR3 sequence: CSAYWETQYF. In nucleotides, the CDR3 is TGCAGTGCTTACTGGGAGACCCAGTACTTC.

This clonotype was counted many times. The rearrangement joins TRBV12-3 or TRBV12-4 to TRBJ2-1, with 8 bases that match TRBD1. V shed 4 bases and J 0 bases; nucleotides not matched to a gene: 2. The CDR3 is made up of 15 amino acids. The CDR3 nucleotides read TGTGCCAGCAGTTGGGACAGGAGCTCCTACAATGAGCAGTTCTTC. This encodes CASSWDRSSYNEQFF.

The gene calls are TRBV23-1 and TRBJ2-5; either TRBD1 or TRBD2 may fit D (7 bases each). TRBV23-1 is an ORF, with its function uncertain. The CDR3 runs 17 residues. Between the trimmed V and J ends, which lost 0 bases and 5 bases, there was a span of 19 bases. CDR3 nucleotide sequence: TGCGCCAGCAGTCAATCGCGGGAGACAGGGTATTGGGAGACCCAGTACTTC. Its protein is CASSQSRETGYWETQYF.

The J gene is TRBJ2-2, the V gene TRBV7-3, with D possibly TRBD1 on 6 matching bases. Germline V gives CDR1 SGHTA, CDR2 FQGTGA. V was shortened by 7 bases and J by 1 base, with 10 bases between the two germline ends. CDR3 length: 14 residues. CDR3 in amino acids: CASKDRRNTGELFF. The CDR3, as DNA: TGTGCCAGCAAAGACAGGAGGAACACCGGGGAGCTGTTTTTT.

The V call is TRBV7-2, the J call TRBJ2-5, with D maybe TRBD1 (6 bases). This CDR3 region has 13 residues. CDR1 is SGHTA and CDR2 is FQGNSA in the germline V gene. Trimming cost V 5 bases and J 5 bases, with 12 bases left between them. CDR3 loop: CASSQGISETQYF. The CDR3 DNA sequence: TGTGCCAGCAGCCAGGGGATTTCGGAGACCCAGTACTTC.

The chain recombines TRBV4-2 with TRBJ2-5; 8 bases are a match to TRBD1. With V trimmed by 2 bases and J by 2 bases, 4 bases remained unmatched. In germline, CDR1 is LGHNA, CDR2 YNFKEQ. The CDR3 has 15 amino acids. CDR3 loop: CASSQSTGGQETQYF. The CDR3 DNA sequence: TGTGCCAGCAGCCAATCCACAGGGGGTCAAGAGACCCAGTACTTC.

The chain has TRBV12-3 or TRBV12-4 and TRBJ1-1; unclear D gene. CDR3 length: 15 residues. Trimming removed 6 bases at V and 1 base at J, with 15 bases between. CDR3 DNA sequence: TGTGCCAGCAGCCCCGGACGGCCTCCGAACACTGAAGCTTTCTTT. Encoded protein: CASSPGRPPNTEAFF.